A single sample gave rise to the 17 T cell receptor beta chains below, sequenced in a study of shared clonotypes between healthy human individuals. Assay used: immunoSEQ multiplex PCR; TCRdb lists only in-frame clones, some missing. This table holds about 2.4 million clones, 93% found once. The sequenced sample consisted of naive CD4+ T cells from PBMCs. Noted subset: CD45RA+ positively selected. These receptor sequences come from a young man in good health. Some clones in this sample may be carry-over from other donors' samples.

This clone has a handful of counts. The V call is TRBV27, the J call TRBJ1-5, with unresolved D. Trimming removed 3 bases from V and 4 bases from J, with 7 bases in between. Germline CDR1 and CDR2: MNHEY and SMNVEV (reference sequence). The CDR3 runs 13 residues. The CDR3 sequence is CASSFGRNQPQHF. CDR3 DNA sequence: TGTGCCAGCAGTTTTGGTAGAAATCAGCCCCAGCATTTT.

CDR3 residues: CASSTQGDQPQHF. The CDR3 DNA reads as TGTGCCAGCAGCACACAGGGTGATCAGCCCCAGCATTTT. The chain uses TRBV11-1 and TRBJ1-5, with TRBD1 as a possible D gene (6 bases). V lost 5 bases and J 5 bases, leaving 10 bases between the germline ends. This CDR3 has 13 amino acids. The V gene's germline CDR1 is SGHAT and CDR2 FQDESV (reference sequence).

The chain links TRBV6-6 to TRBJ1-3; 11 positions match TRBD1. Germline V gene lookup returns CDR1 MNHNY and CDR2 SVGAGI (reference sequence). The CDR3 spans 14 residues. J gave up 3 bases and V 7 bases, and 2 bases lay outside the gene matches. This CDR3 reads CASMDRGLGNTIYF. CDR3 in DNA: TGTGCCAGCATGGACAGGGGGCTTGGAAACACCATATATTTT.

The rearrangement links TRBV18 to TRBJ2-2, with 9 bases matching TRBD2. The CDR3 extends over 17 amino acids. From germline, CDR1 is KGHSH and CDR2 LQKENI. V was pared by 4 bases and J by 7 bases, with 13 bases of the junction left unmatched. CDR3 protein: CASSHSGRTRDDGELFF. Here the CDR3 DNA reads TGTGCCAGCTCACATAGCGGGAGAACCCGCGATGACGGGGAGCTGTTTTTT. The full variable domain, its missing parts supplied by reference TRBV18 and TRBJ2-2, is NAGVMQNPRHLVRRRGQEARLRCSPMKGHSHVYWYRQLPEEGLKFMVYLQKENIIDESGMPKERFSAEFPKEGPSILRIQQVVRGDSAAYFCASSHSGRTRDDGELFFGEGSRLTVL.

In the case of this clone: Other DNA sequences of this sample code for an identical CDR3. The rearrangement uses TRBV9 and TRBJ2-7; 8 bases align to TRBD1. Trimming cost V 4 bases and J 4 bases; bases outside gene matches: 7. Germline V CDR1 and CDR2: SGDLS, YYNGEE. The CDR3 is 14 amino acids. The CDR3 DNA reads TGTGCCAGCAGCCCAGGACAGGGTCATTACGAGCAGTACTTC. This encodes CASSPGQGHYEQYF.

The rearrangement links TRBV5-4 to TRBJ1-2, with 10 bases fitting TRBD1. V dropped 2 bases and J dropped 7; count of bases not matched to a gene: 5. Germline lookup yields CDR1 SGHNT and CDR2 YYREEE (reference sequence). The CDR3 extends over 14 amino acids. The CDR3 loop is CASSLGGTGAGYTF. CDR3 in DNA: TGTGCCAGCAGCTTAGGTGGGACAGGGGCTGGCTACACCTTC.

The CDR3 loop is CASSVEAQAGNTIYF. Here the CDR3 DNA reads TGTGCCAGCAGTGTAGAGGCCCAGGCGGGAAACACCATATATTTT. The V call is TRBV2, the J call TRBJ1-3; D remains unclear. The CDR3 has 15 residues. CDR1 and CDR2 (germline): SNHLY, FYNNEI. Trimming removed 4 bases at V and 4 bases at J, with 14 bases between. Complete variable domain (other parts from reference TRBV2 and TRBJ1-3): EPEVTQTPSHQVTQMGQEVILRCVPISNHLYFYWYRQILGQKVEFLVSFYNNEISEKSEIFDDQFSVERPDGSNFTLKIRSTKLEDSAMYFCASSVEAQAGNTIYFGEGSWLTVV.

The sample holds one count of this clone. The chain has TRBV5-1 and TRBJ2-1, with D unresolved. The CDR3 is 15 amino acids. Germline loops: CDR1 SGHRS, CDR2 YFSETQ. The ends were cut back, 0 bases at V and 4 bases at J, with 11 bases in the middle. In nucleotides, the CDR3 is TGCGCCAGCAGCTTGGTCATCCCCGATTACAATGAGCAGTTCTTC. Residues: CASSLVIPDYNEQFF.

The V and J genes are TRBV7-6 and TRBJ1-1, with TRBD1 matching 9 bases. Trimming at V came to 1 base and at J to 11 bases, leaving 8 bases not matched to a gene. The CDR3 has 14 residues. Germline CDR1 reads SGHVS; CDR2 reads FNYEAQ. The CDR3 region has the DNA TGTGCCAGCAGCTTAGGGGGACAGGGAATGAGGGCTTTCTTT. Protein sequence: CASSLGGQGMRAFF.

V and J are TRBV28 and TRBJ1-3; possible D gene TRBD1, 5 bases. The V gene's germline CDR1 is MDHEN and CDR2 SYDVKM. This CDR3 is built from 16 residues. The V end lost 5 bases, the J end lost 4 bases, and 18 bases lay between the germline ends. The CDR3 DNA sequence: TGTGCCAGCAGTCCCCGGGGGAGTGGGGGAGGAAACACCATATATTTT. It translates to CASSPRGSGGGNTIYF.

V gene TRBV7-8 combines with J gene TRBJ1-1; D may be TRBD1 (5 bases). V was clipped by 2 bases and J by 1 base, with 8 bases between them. CDR1 and CDR2 from the germline V gene are SGHVS and FQNEAQ. The CDR3 is 14 amino acids. For the CDR3, the DNA is TGTGCCAGCAGCTTATTGGGGCGGAACACTGAAGCTTTCTTT. Translated: CASSLLGRNTEAFF. Full variable domain (remainder filled in from reference TRBV7-8 and TRBJ1-1): GAGVSQSPRYKVAKRGQDVALRCDPISGHVSLFWYQQALGQGPEFLTYFQNEAQLDKSGLPSDRFFAERPEGSVSTLKIQRTQQEDSAVYLCASSLLGRNTEAFFGQGTRLTVV.

This chain connects TRBV4-3 to TRBJ2-6, with a tentative D call TRBD1 (7 bases). V was shortened by 0 bases and J by 0 bases, with 15 bases between the two germline ends. In germline, CDR1 is LGHNA, CDR2 YSLEER. The CDR3 covers 19 residues. The CDR3 loop reads CASSQDRAGGISGANVLTF. The CDR3 bases are TGCGCCAGCAGCCAAGATCGGGCAGGGGGGATCTCTGGGGCCAACGTCCTGACTTTC.

V and J are TRBV27 and TRBJ2-2; the D gene is possibly TRBD1 (5 bases). The germline V and J ends were trimmed by 6 bases and 5 bases, with 16 bases remaining between them. The CDR3 spans 15 residues. The germline V gene has CDR1 MNHEY and CDR2 SMNVEV (reference sequence). The CDR3 DNA sequence: TGTGCCAGCAGCCACTCCAAGGGGTGGACCGGGGAGCTGTTTTTT. This sequence encodes CASSHSKGWTGELFF.

This sequence joins TRBV28 and TRBJ2-5; 11 positions match TRBD2. The CDR3 is 15 residues long. Trimming cost V 1 base and J 5 bases; bases outside gene matches: 3. Germline CDR1 reads MDHEN; CDR2 reads SYDVKM. CDR3 region: CASSLSASGRETQYF. DNA of the CDR3: TGTGCCAGCAGTTTATCGGCTAGCGGGAGGGAGACCCAGTACTTC.

The V and J genes are TRBV9 and TRBJ2-1; no definite D call. Germline V gene sequence: CDR1 SGDLS, CDR2 YYNGEE. This CDR3 has 15 amino acids. Trimming cost V 0 bases and J 6 bases, with 13 bases left between them. The CDR3 coding sequence is TGTGCCAGCAGCGTAGGTCTCCGGGCTTCCAATGAGCAGTTCTTC. Amino acid sequence: CASSVGLRASNEQFF. The complete variable domain, with remaining parts taken from reference TRBV9 and TRBJ2-1, reads DSGVTQTPKHLITATGQRVTLRCSPRSGDLSVYWYQQSLDQGLQFLIQYYNGEERAKGNILERFSAQQFPDLHSELNLSSLELGDSALYFCASSVGLRASNEQFFGPGTRLTVL.

The CDR3: CASSQAYSGRAGHEQYF. DNA of the CDR3: TGCGCCAGCAGCCAGGCATACAGCGGGAGGGCCGGCCACGAGCAGTACTTC. The chain carries TRBV4-3 and TRBJ2-7, with 10 bases matching TRBD2. Per the germline V gene, CDR1 is LGHNA and CDR2 is YSLEER. The CDR3 runs to 17 residues. J lost 5 bases, V lost 3 bases, and 13 bases had no gene match.

This clone was seen a few times. The V call is TRBV21-1, the J call TRBJ2-4; the table's D call, TRBD2, has no DNA check behind it. TRBV21-1 is a documented pseudogene. CDR3 length equals 16 residues. CDR3 in amino acids: CASSSQPGGVKNIQYF. CDR3 in DNA: TGTGCCAGCAGCAGTCAGCCCGGGGGAGTCAAAAACATTCAGTACTTC.